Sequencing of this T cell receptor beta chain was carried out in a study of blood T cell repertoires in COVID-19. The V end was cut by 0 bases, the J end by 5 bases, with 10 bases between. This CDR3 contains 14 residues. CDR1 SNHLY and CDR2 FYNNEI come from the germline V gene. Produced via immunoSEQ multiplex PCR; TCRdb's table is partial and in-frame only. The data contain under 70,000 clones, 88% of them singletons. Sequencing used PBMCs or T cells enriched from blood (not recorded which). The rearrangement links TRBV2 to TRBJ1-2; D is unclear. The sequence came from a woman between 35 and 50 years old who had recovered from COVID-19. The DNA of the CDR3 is TGTGCCAGCAGTGAAGCAGGCGGGCCTTATGGCTACACCTTC. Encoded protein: CASSEAGGPYGYTF.